This T cell receptor (beta chain) is drawn from a study of cytotoxic CD8 clonotypes in ibrutinib-treated CLL. This clone was counted only a few times. TCRdb keeps only in-frame clones here, not all; method: immunoSEQ multiplex PCR. The sample lists approximately 200,000 clones; over 60% were seen once. Trimming stripped 3 bases from V and 1 base from J, with 12 bases between. CDR1 and CDR2 from the germline V gene are MNHEY and SMNVEV (reference sequence). The CDR3 has 15 amino acids. The clonotype comes from a human donor with chronic lymphocytic leukemia. This rearrangement joins TRBV27 to TRBJ1-2; D gene uncertain. Here the sequenced sample was PBMCs, taken after 24 months of ibrutinib treatment. The CDR3 region has the DNA TGTGCCAGCAGTTTCCGTGGCACCTATAACTATGGCTACACCTTC. This gives the protein CASSFRGTYNYGYTF.